Listed below are T cell receptor beta chains from one sample, sequenced in a study of blood T cells in healthy people across ages. TCRdb redid the calling of the 5' RACE reads with MiXCR, one entry per CDR3 protein. Here the sample spans approximately 700,000 distinct CDR3 sequences, roughly 32% being singletons. Sequenced sample: blood. These receptors were collected from a woman over 75 in good health. The CDR3 runs from the conserved cysteine through the conserved F or W. Each record gives: J gene, D gene, clone size, V gene, CDR3 DNA, CDR3 protein. The D gene is left open where the match is weak. Not all rows give a size; the values are once, few, many and, for expanded clones, a class.

J: TRBJ2-4
D: .
size: .
V: TRBV7-2
DNA: TGTGCCAGCAGCCCCCTTCTGACCGGGGACATTCAGTACTTC
CDR3: CASSPLLTGDIQYF

J: TRBJ2-5
D: TRBD2
size: .
V: TRBV11-2
DNA: TGTGCCAGCAGCTCGAGACTAGCGGGGCGACAGACCCAGTACTTC
CDR3: CASSSRLAGRQTQYF

J: TRBJ2-1
D: .
size: .
V: TRBV7-2
DNA: TGTGCCAGCAGCTTAGCGGGTGGTGGGCAGTTCTTC
CDR3: CASSLAGGGQFF

J: TRBJ1-5
D: TRBD1
size: few
V: TRBV30
DNA: TGTGCCTGGTCCGGGACAGCCGGTCAGCCCCAGCATTTT
CDR3: CAWSGTAGQPQHF

J: TRBJ1-4
D: TRBD1
size: many
V: TRBV4-3
DNA: TGCGCCAGCAGCCCTGGACAGGGTCCGGAAAAACTGTTTTTT
CDR3: CASSPGQGPEKLFF

J: TRBJ2-5
D: .
size: many
V: TRBV10-3
DNA: TGTGCCAGAGAGTGGGGGGCGGTTCAAGAGACCCAGTACTTC
CDR3: CAREWGAVQETQYF

J: TRBJ2-1
D: TRBD2
size: .
V: TRBV7-2
DNA: TGTGCCAGCAGCTTAGCGCTAGCGGGGGTCAATGAGCAGTTCTTC
CDR3: CASSLALAGVNEQFF

J: TRBJ2-1
D: TRBD2
size: .
V: TRBV7-2
DNA: TGTGCCAGCAGCCCCAATAGCGGGGGGCCCTACAATGAGCAGTTCTTC
CDR3: CASSPNSGGPYNEQFF

J: TRBJ2-5
D: .
size: .
V: TRBV7-6
DNA: TGTGCCAGCAGCGCAGGGGGAGGAAGAGAGACCCAGTACTTC
CDR3: CASSAGGGRETQYF

J: TRBJ2-7
D: .
size: .
V: TRBV15
DNA: TGTGCCACCAGCAGAGGGACAAACTACGAGCAGTACTTC
CDR3: CATSRGTNYEQYF

J: TRBJ2-2
D: .
size: few
V: TRBV5-1
DNA: TGCGCCAGCAGCTTGGGAGGGATGAACACCGGGGAGCTGTTTTTT
CDR3: CASSLGGMNTGELFF

J: TRBJ2-3
D: TRBD2
size: many
V: TRBV2
DNA: TGTGCCAGCATTTTAGCGGGGCGGAGCACAGATACGCAGTATTTT
CDR3: CASILAGRSTDTQYF

J: TRBJ2-7
D: .
size: few
V: TRBV20-1
DNA: TGCAGTGCTAGACCACTTGCCCGACGGGGGGCCTTCCACGACAATGAGCAGTACTTC
CDR3: CSARPLARRGAFHDNEQYF

J: TRBJ2-5
D: .
size: many
V: TRBV20-1
DNA: TGCAGTGCGCCCCTCACTACCGACGTCCAAGAGACCCAGTACTTC
CDR3: CSAPLTTDVQETQYF

J: TRBJ2-7
D: TRBD1
size: .
V: TRBV7-9
DNA: TGTGCCAGCAGCGAAAGGGGGACAGTTTCCTACGAGCAGTACTTC
CDR3: CASSERGTVSYEQYF

J: TRBJ2-5
D: .
size: many
V: TRBV2
DNA: TGCGCCAGCAGCTCGGCATACCAAGAGACCCAGTACTTC
CDR3: CASSSAYQETQYF

J: TRBJ1-2
D: TRBD1
size: many
V: TRBV4-3
DNA: TGCGCCAGCAGCCAAGATTCGGCGACAGGGAGTTCAGGAGGCTACACCTTC
CDR3: CASSQDSATGSSGGYTF

J: TRBJ2-6
D: .
size: many
V: TRBV19
DNA: TGTGCCAGTAGTGAGTACAACTCTGGGGCCAACGTCCTGACTTTC
CDR3: CASSEYNSGANVLTF

J: TRBJ2-7
D: .
size: many
V: TRBV30
DNA: TGTGCCTGGATGCGGGGCAACTACGAGCAGTACTTC
CDR3: CAWMRGNYEQYF

J: TRBJ2-7
D: TRBD2
size: .
V: TRBV10-2
DNA: TGCGCCAGCAGTACCACTAGCGCCACCTACGAGCAGTACTTC
CDR3: CASSTTSATYEQYF

J: TRBJ1-1
D: TRBD1
size: many
V: TRBV7-6
DNA: TGTGCCAGCAGCCGCATCGGGACAGCTGAAGCTTTCTTT
CDR3: CASSRIGTAEAFF

J: TRBJ2-3
D: .
size: .
V: TRBV5-5
DNA: TGTGCCAGCAGCTTGGAGTGGGACACAGATACGCAGTATTTT
CDR3: CASSLEWDTDTQYF

J: TRBJ2-3
D: .
size: many
V: TRBV7-4
DNA: TGTGCCAGCAGCGCCGGGATTCGGGATACGCAGTATTTT
CDR3: CASSAGIRDTQYF

J: TRBJ1-2
D: .
size: few
V: TRBV6-5
DNA: TGTGCCAGCAGTTACTCGAAAAAAGATGGCTACACCTTC
CDR3: CASSYSKKDGYTF

J: TRBJ1-2
D: .
size: many
V: TRBV30
DNA: TGTGCCTGGAGTGTAGCCCATTATGGCTACACCTTC
CDR3: CAWSVAHYGYTF

J: TRBJ2-5
D: .
size: .
V: TRBV20-1
DNA: TGCAGTGGAACAAGGACATCCCAAGAGACCCAGTACTTC
CDR3: CSGTRTSQETQYF